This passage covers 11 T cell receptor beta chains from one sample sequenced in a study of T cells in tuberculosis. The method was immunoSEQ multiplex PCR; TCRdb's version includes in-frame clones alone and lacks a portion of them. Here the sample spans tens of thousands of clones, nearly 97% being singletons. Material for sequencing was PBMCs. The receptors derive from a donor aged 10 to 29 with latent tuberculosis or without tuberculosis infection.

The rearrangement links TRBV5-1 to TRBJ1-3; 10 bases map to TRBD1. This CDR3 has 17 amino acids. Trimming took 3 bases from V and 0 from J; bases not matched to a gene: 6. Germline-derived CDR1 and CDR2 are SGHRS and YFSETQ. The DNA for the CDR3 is TGCGCCAGCAGCTACCGGGACAGGGGCCCCTCTGGAAACACCATATATTTT. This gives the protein CASSYRDRGPSGNTIYF.

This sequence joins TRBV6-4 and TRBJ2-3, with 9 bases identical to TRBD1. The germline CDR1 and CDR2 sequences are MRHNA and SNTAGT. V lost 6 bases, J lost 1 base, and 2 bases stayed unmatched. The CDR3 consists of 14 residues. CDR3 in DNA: TGTGCCAGCAGCCGGGACAGGGGCACAGATACGCAGTATTTT. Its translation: CASSRDRGTDTQYF.

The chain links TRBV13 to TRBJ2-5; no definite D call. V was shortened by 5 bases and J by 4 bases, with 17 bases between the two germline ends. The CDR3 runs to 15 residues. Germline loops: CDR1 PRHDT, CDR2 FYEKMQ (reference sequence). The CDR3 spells CASSLSRKIGETQYF. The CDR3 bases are TGTGCCAGCAGCCTCTCCAGGAAGATAGGAGAGACCCAGTACTTC.

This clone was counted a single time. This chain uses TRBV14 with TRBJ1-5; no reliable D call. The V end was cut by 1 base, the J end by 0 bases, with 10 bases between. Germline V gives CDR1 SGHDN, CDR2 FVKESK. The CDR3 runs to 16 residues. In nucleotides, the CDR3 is TGTGCCAGCAGCCAAGGCGGCGGTTATAGCAATCAGCCCCAGCATTTT. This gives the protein CASSQGGGYSNQPQHF.

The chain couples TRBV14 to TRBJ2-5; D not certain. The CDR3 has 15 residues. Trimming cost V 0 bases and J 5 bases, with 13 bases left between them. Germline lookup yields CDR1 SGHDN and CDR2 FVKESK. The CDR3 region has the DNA TGTGCCAGCAGCCAAGATCGGCTAGTCGGGGAGACCCAGTACTTC. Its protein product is CASSQDRLVGETQYF.

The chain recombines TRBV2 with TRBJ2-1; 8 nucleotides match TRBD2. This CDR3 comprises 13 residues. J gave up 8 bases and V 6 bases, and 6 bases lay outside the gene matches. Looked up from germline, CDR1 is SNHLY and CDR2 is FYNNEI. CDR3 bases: TGTGCCAGCAGCTTAATCGGGGGGGATGAGCAGTTCTTC. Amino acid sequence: CASSLIGGDEQFF.

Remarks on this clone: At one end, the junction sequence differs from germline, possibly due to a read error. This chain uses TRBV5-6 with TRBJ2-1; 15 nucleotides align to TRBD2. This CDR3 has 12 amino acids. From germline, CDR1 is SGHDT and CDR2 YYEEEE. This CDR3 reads CASTRTSGGAVF. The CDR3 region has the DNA TGTGCCAGCACCCGGACTAGCGGGGGGGCCGTCTTC.

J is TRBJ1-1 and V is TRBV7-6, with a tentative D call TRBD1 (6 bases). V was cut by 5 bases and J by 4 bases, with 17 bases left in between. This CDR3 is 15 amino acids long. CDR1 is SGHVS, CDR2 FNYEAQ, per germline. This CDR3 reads CASSLGGGLATEAFF. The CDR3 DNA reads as TGTGCCAGCAGCCTCGGGGGGGGGCTGGCCACTGAAGCTTTCTTT.

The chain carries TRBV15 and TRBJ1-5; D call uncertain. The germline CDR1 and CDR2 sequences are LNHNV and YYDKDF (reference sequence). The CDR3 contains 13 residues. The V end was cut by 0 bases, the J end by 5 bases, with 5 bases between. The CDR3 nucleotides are TGTGCCACCAGCAGAGATACTCATCAGCCCCAGCATTTT. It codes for CATSRDTHQPQHF. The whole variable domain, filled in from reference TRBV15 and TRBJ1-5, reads DAMVIQNPRYQVTQFGKPVTLSCSQTLNHNVMYWYQQKSSQAPKLLFHYYDKDFNNEADTPDNFQSRRPNTSFCFLDIRSPGLGDTAMYLCATSRDTHQPQHFGDGTRLSIL.

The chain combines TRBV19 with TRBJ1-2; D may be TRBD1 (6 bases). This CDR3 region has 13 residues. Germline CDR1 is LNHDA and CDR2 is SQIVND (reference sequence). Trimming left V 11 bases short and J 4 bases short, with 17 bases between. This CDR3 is CASSPGRGYGYTF. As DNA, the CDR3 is TGTGCCTCCTCTCCGGGCAGGGGCTATGGCTACACCTTC.

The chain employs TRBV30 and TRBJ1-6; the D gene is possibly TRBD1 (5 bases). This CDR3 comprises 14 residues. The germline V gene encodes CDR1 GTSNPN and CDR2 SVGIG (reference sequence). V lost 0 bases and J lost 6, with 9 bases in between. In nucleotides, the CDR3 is TGTGCCTGGAGTGTTGCGGGGGGTAATTCACCCCTCCACTTT. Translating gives CAWSVAGGNSPLHF.